The 22 T cell receptor beta chains in this list originate from one sample, sequenced in a study of post-analysis software for immune sequencing data. cDNA libraries of TCR beta carried unique molecular identifiers. MiXCR, run by TCRdb on the PCR reads, gives a single entry per CDR3 protein. Counted here are approximately 630,000 distinct CDR3 sequences, approximately 60% occurring once; the ten biggest clones make up approximately 10%. Overall study results and limits: Patients showed TRBV5-6, TRBV5-1 and TRBV20-1 among five TRBV segments more frequent than in controls.

No antigen has been assigned to these receptors. Sequencing used blood. The receptors derive from a girl under 10 years old with multiple sclerosis.

This clonotype was observed a few times. CDR3 sequence reads: CASSDSPNYGYTF. The CDR3 DNA follows: TGTGCCAGCAGTGACAGCCCGAACTATGGCTACACCTTC. This chain links TRBV6-5 with TRBJ1-2; a possible D gene is TRBD1 (5 bases). Per the germline V gene, CDR1 is MNHEY and CDR2 is SVGAGI. This CDR3 spans 13 amino acids. Trimming shortened V by 5 bases and J by 2 bases, and 9 bases separated the two germline ends.

The chain carries TRBV5-5 and TRBJ2-3; D is possibly TRBD1 (6 bases). The CDR3 contains 16 residues. Germline lookup yields CDR1 SGHKS and CDR2 YYEKEE (reference sequence). The ends were cut back, 4 bases at V and 2 bases at J, with 17 bases in the middle. The CDR3 spells CASSLRGGRLTDTQYF. The CDR3 DNA reads as TGTGCCAGCAGCCTTCGAGGGGGAAGGCTCACAGATACGCAGTATTTT.

V usage is TRBV28 and J usage is TRBJ2-1; 9 bases agree with TRBD1. The CDR3 has 19 residues. Trimming cost V 4 bases and J 5 bases; bases outside gene matches: 18. Germline-derived CDR1 and CDR2 are MDHEN and SYDVKM. DNA for the CDR3: TGTGCCAGCAGTTCCTTCATCGCCTCGGGACAGGGTACCAACAATGAGCAGTTCTTC. Encoded protein: CASSSFIASGQGTNNEQFF.

The chain carries TRBV7-8 and TRBJ2-1; TRBD2 might be the D (7 bases). The germline gives CDR1 SGHVS, CDR2 FQNEAQ. Trimming removed 7 bases at V and 5 bases at J, with 15 bases between. This CDR3 region has 14 residues. The CDR3 DNA sequence: TGTGCCAGCAACCGAGGGGGGGAGAACAATGAGCAGTTCTTC. It translates to CASNRGGENNEQFF.

The CDR3 is CASGLAGVYNEQFF. The CDR3 nucleotides are TGTGCCAGCGGATTAGCGGGGGTTTACAATGAGCAGTTCTTC. The rearrangement joins TRBV27 to TRBJ2-1; 9 bases match TRBD2. The CDR3 runs to 14 residues. CDR1 is MNHEY, CDR2 SMNVEV, per germline (reference sequence). V lost 8 bases and J lost 4; bases outside the gene matches: 6.

The genes are TRBV7-2 and TRBJ2-3; the D is unclear. V dropped 0 bases and J dropped 7 bases, with 8 bases sitting between them. CDR3 length: 13 residues. CDR1 SGHTA and CDR2 FQGNSA come from the germline V gene. The CDR3 protein is CASSLAPPYTQYF. The CDR3 coding sequence is TGTGCCAGCAGCTTAGCGCCCCCGTATACGCAGTATTTT.

Concerning this clonotype itself: A much larger clone sits a single nucleotide away, making a read error possible. V is TRBV20-1 and J is TRBJ2-5; D might be TRBD2 (6 bases). The DNA end is a closer match to TRBJ2-7, so the J assignment may be wrong. The CDR3 has 12 amino acids. The germline gives CDR1 DFQATT, CDR2 SNEGSKA (reference sequence). CDR3 in DNA: TGCAGTGCTAGAGAGCGGGACCTCGAGCAGTACTTC. It codes for CSARERDLEQYF.

This clonotype showed up just a few times. The chain combines TRBV7-9 with TRBJ1-1; D might be TRBD1 (5 bases). Germline V gene data show CDR1 as SEHNR and CDR2 as FQNEAQ (reference sequence). Trimming removed 5 bases from V and 6 bases from J, with 16 bases in between. The CDR3 is 14 residues long. The CDR3 loop is CASSPPQGVAEAFF. CDR3 coding DNA: TGTGCCAGCAGCCCCCCCCAGGGCGTCGCTGAAGCTTTCTTT.

This clonotype showed up just a few times. The rearrangement uses TRBV12-3 or TRBV12-4 and TRBJ2-3; no clear D gene. The CDR3 runs 11 residues. Trimming cost V 5 bases and J 7 bases, with 7 bases left between them. This CDR3 reads CASSLKNTQYF. In DNA, the CDR3 is TGTGCCAGCAGTCTTAAGAATACGCAGTATTTT.

The gene calls are TRBV4-2 and TRBJ2-7; 7 positions agree with TRBD2. Trimming at V came to 4 bases and at J to 2 bases, leaving 11 bases not matched to a gene. This CDR3 has 16 amino acids. From germline, CDR1 is LGHNA and CDR2 YNFKEQ. The CDR3 sequence: CASSREGREGPYEQYF. CDR3 DNA sequence: TGTGCCAGCAGCCGAGAGGGTAGGGAGGGGCCCTACGAGCAGTACTTC.

The rearrangement links TRBV4-1 to TRBJ1-5; D call uncertain. This CDR3 has 12 residues. V lost 1 base and J lost 6, with 4 bases in between. Germline values: CDR1 MGHRA, CDR2 YSYEKL. The DNA of the CDR3 is TGCGCCAGCAGCCAAGTAGGTCAGCCCCAGCATTTT. This codes for CASSQVGQPQHF.

This clonotype has just one count. The V gene is TRBV20-1, the J gene TRBJ2-5; 7 bases line up with TRBD2. Germline lookup yields CDR1 DFQATT and CDR2 SNEGSKA (reference sequence). After removal of 5 bases from V and 5 bases from J, the junction contained 5 bases not matched to a gene. There are 12 residues in the CDR3. The chain's CDR3 is CSAPGEGETQYF. The CDR3 DNA is TGCAGTGCTCCCGGGGAGGGGGAGACCCAGTACTTC.

The CDR3 sequence is CASSAQTGSGGQETQYF. For the CDR3, the DNA is TGTGCCAGCAGTGCCCAAACGGGGAGCGGGGGGCAAGAGACCCAGTACTTC. The V and J genes are TRBV25-1 and TRBJ2-5, with TRBD2 matching 9 bases. The CDR3 has 17 amino acids. The trim removed 4 bases at V and 2 bases at J, leaving 11 bases unmatched. Germline CDR1 reads MGHDK; CDR2 reads SYGVNS.

This rearrangement joins TRBV5-1 to TRBJ2-1; D gene ambiguous. V dropped 4 bases and J dropped 4 bases, with 15 bases sitting between them. Germline CDR1 reads SGHRS; CDR2 reads YFSETQ. This CDR3 has 15 residues. The CDR3 bases are TGCGCCAGCAGCCCAACTTCTAGGCTATACAATGAGCAGTTCTTC. Translated: CASSPTSRLYNEQFF.

V gene TRBV20-1 combines with J gene TRBJ1-1; D unresolved. The CDR3 has 12 amino acids. V lost 0 bases and J 3 bases, leaving 5 bases between the germline ends. Germline V gene sequence: CDR1 DFQATT, CDR2 SNEGSKA (reference sequence). The CDR3 bases are TGCAGTGCTAGAGAGGGATACACTGAAGCTTTCTTT. Its protein product is CSAREGYTEAFF.

This chain uses TRBV6-5 with TRBJ2-1; 7 bases are a match to TRBD2. The CDR3 covers 17 residues. Germline values: CDR1 MNHEY, CDR2 SVGAGI. V gave up 0 bases and J gave up 7 bases; unmatched junction bases: 12. CDR3 nucleotide sequence: TGTGCCAGCAGTTACTCGGGTGGCGGGAGTGGGGGGAATGAGCAGTTCTTC. Residues: CASSYSGGGSGGNEQFF.

This chain links TRBV5-5 with TRBJ1-2; 7 bases agree with TRBD1. The CDR3 contains 14 residues. The junction had 12 bases not matched to a gene; V was cut back by 4 bases and J by 9 bases. Looked up from germline, CDR1 is SGHKS and CDR2 is YYEKEE (reference sequence). The CDR3: CASSPQGQLLRYTF. As DNA, the CDR3 is TGTGCCAGCAGCCCGCAGGGACAGTTGTTACGCTACACCTTC.

In its sample, this clonotype was seen a few times. V is TRBV2 and J is TRBJ2-1, with 10 positions matching TRBD2. This CDR3 is 15 amino acids long. Germline CDR1 is SNHLY and CDR2 is FYNNEI. Germline trimming cut 0 bases from V and 5 bases from J; bases unmatched to any gene: 1. CDR3 amino acids: CASSEASGRHNEQFF. CDR3 nucleotide sequence: TGTGCCAGCAGTGAAGCTAGCGGGAGGCACAATGAGCAGTTCTTC.

The chain links TRBV20-1 to TRBJ2-3, with TRBD2 as a possible D gene (6 bases). The germline V and J ends were trimmed by 3 bases and 3 bases, with 25 bases remaining between them. CDR3 length: 18 amino acids. From germline, CDR1 is DFQATT and CDR2 SNEGSKA (reference sequence). CDR3 sequence reads: CSARDYFSGVGSTDTQYF. CDR3 coding DNA: TGCAGTGCTAGGGACTATTTTTCAGGCGTGGGGTCAACAGATACGCAGTATTTT.

This chain connects TRBV7-2 to TRBJ1-2; TRBD1 is a possible D gene (5 bases). The V end was cut by 5 bases, the J end by 9 bases, with 7 bases between. This CDR3 spans 10 amino acids. Germline lookup yields CDR1 SGHTA and CDR2 FQGNSA. Here the CDR3 DNA reads TGTGCCAGCAGCCCGGACAGCTACACCTTC. Protein: CASSPDSYTF. Variable domain in full (rest from reference TRBV7-2 and TRBJ1-2): GAGVSQSPSNKVTEKGKDVELRCDPISGHTALYWYRQSLGQGLEFLIYFQGNSAPDKSGLPSDRFSAERTGGSVSTLTIQRTQQEDSAVYLCASSPDSYTFGSGTRLTVV.

The chain has TRBV5-1 and TRBJ2-1, with 10 bases identical to TRBD1. Germline V gene lookup returns CDR1 SGHRS and CDR2 YFSETQ. CDR3 length equals 16 residues. J was trimmed by 7 bases and V by 4 bases; bases with no gene match: 11. CDR3 nucleotides: TGCGCCAGCAGCGAGGAGGTGGGACAGGGGTATAATGAGCAGTTCTTC. Residues: CASSEEVGQGYNEQFF.

The rearrangement joins TRBV7-9 to TRBJ2-3; D is uncertain. The CDR3 loop spans 16 amino acids. In germline, CDR1 is SEHNR, CDR2 FQNEAQ (reference sequence). Trimming stripped 5 bases from V and 0 bases from J, with 15 bases between. The CDR3 DNA reads TGTGCCAGCAGCCCTCCATTCAGCTCTAGCACAGATACGCAGTATTTT. Encoded protein: CASSPPFSSSTDTQYF.